The clone carrying this T cell receptor (beta chain) was counted a single time. Its antigen is not identified. The CDR3 extends over 15 amino acids. Trimming pared 2 bases from V and 0 bases from J, leaving 10 bases between. CDR1 is MNHEY, CDR2 SVGAGI, per germline. The data derive from a study of long-term antiretroviral therapy in people with HIV. The overall study: The earliest samples predate the 2015 immediate-ART recommendation by about a decade. Study results and caveats: The study found narrower CDR3 length ranges in HIV repertoires than in controls. Diversity remained lower than transplant donor controls, even though it increased after ART.

Samples were assayed with immunoSEQ v3.0 at survey level. Sequencing was directed toward 40,000-50,000 T-cell genomes in each sample. Profiled with immunoSEQ multiplex PCR; TCRdb holds only in-frame clones, not every one. The sample shows 20,000 to 30,000 clones, more than 70% of them seen only once. The chain carries TRBV6-5 and TRBJ2-5; a weak D match, TRBD1 (7 bases). This clonotype originated in a man between 18 and 29 years old with HIV. The sequenced sample was unsorted PBMCs, obtained 3 years after starting antiretroviral therapy. The CDR3 sequence: CASSYGGTDQETQYF. CDR3 DNA: TGTGCCAGCAGTTACGGAGGGACAGACCAAGAGACCCAGTACTTC.